These 26 T cell receptor beta chains originate from one sample sequenced in a study of shared clonotypes between healthy human individuals. Clones were read by immunoSEQ multiplex PCR, and TCRdb kept only the in-frame ones, dropping some. The top ten clones hold more than 10% of a sample with 450,000 or so clones, roughly 80% of them seen once. Input material: PBMCs. The receptor source for this set is a woman aged 35 to 49 in good health. Some clones in this sample may be carry-over from other donors' samples.

This clone appeared a single time. V gene TRBV5-1 combines with J gene TRBJ1-2, with no clear D. The V gene's germline CDR1 is SGHRS and CDR2 YFSETQ. V was trimmed by 0 bases and J by 4 bases, leaving 13 bases between them. The CDR3 loop spans 15 amino acids. The CDR3 region is CASSLVPLSLYGYTF. DNA for the CDR3: TGCGCCAGCAGCTTGGTTCCGCTCTCTCTCTATGGCTACACCTTC.

This clone appeared many times. The rearrangement links TRBV6-1 to TRBJ1-5, with TRBD1 matching 9 bases. Germline loops: CDR1 MNHNS, CDR2 SASEGT. Unmatched junction bases numbered 8, after V lost 6 bases and J lost 2 bases. CDR3 length equals 16 residues. CDR3: CASREQGARGNQPQHF. The CDR3 coding sequence is TGTGCCAGCAGAGAACAGGGGGCGAGGGGCAATCAGCCCCAGCATTTT.

The chain uses TRBV19 and TRBJ1-5, with D possibly TRBD1 on 5 matching bases. The germline CDR1 and CDR2 sequences are LNHDA and SQIVND (reference sequence). With 2 bases removed from V and 2 bases from J, the gap between germline ends came to 10 bases. The CDR3 runs 15 residues. The CDR3 coding sequence is TGTGCCAGTAGTATACAGGGAGTCGGCAATCAGCCCCAGCATTTT. It codes for CASSIQGVGNQPQHF.

The chain couples TRBV9 to TRBJ2-1; D is perhaps TRBD1 or TRBD2 (5 bases each). Germline V gene sequence: CDR1 SGDLS, CDR2 YYNGEE. The ends were cut back, 4 bases at V and 0 bases at J, with 11 bases in the middle. CDR3 length equals 15 residues. The chain's CDR3 is CASSKEGSSYNEQFF. The DNA for the CDR3 is TGTGCCAGCAGCAAAGAGGGGAGCTCCTACAATGAGCAGTTCTTC.

This chain links TRBV28 with TRBJ2-7; D possibly corresponds to TRBD2 (6 bases). V dropped 2 bases and J dropped 6 bases, with 20 bases sitting between them. CDR1 and CDR2 (germline): MDHEN, SYDVKM. This CDR3 is built from 16 residues. The CDR3: CASSLAPAGLLGEQYF. In DNA, the CDR3 is TGTGCCAGCAGTTTAGCCCCCGCGGGACTCCTAGGCGAGCAGTACTTC.

The rearrangement joins TRBV10-3 to TRBJ2-3; D might be TRBD1 or TRBD2, each matching 6 bases. The CDR3 has 12 residues. The V end was cut by 7 bases, the J end by 4 bases, with 9 bases between. The germline CDR1 and CDR2 sequences are ENHRY and SYGVKD. Here the CDR3 reads CAINGGSDTQYF. As DNA, the CDR3 is TGTGCCATCAACGGGGGCTCAGATACGCAGTATTTT.

This clone showed up just once. The chain recombines TRBV7-8 with TRBJ2-7, with 8 bases lining up with TRBD2. This CDR3 has 15 residues. V dropped 5 bases and J dropped 0; count of bases not matched to a gene: 6. CDR1 is SGHVS, CDR2 FQNEAQ, per germline. CDR3 sequence: CASSPPLAASYEQYF. DNA of the CDR3: TGTGCCAGCAGCCCCCCACTAGCGGCCTCCTACGAGCAGTACTTC.

V is TRBV5-1 and J is TRBJ1-1; D is unclear. The CDR3 runs to 15 residues. Between the trimmed V and J ends, which lost 0 bases and 4 bases, there was a span of 13 bases. From germline, CDR1 is SGHRS and CDR2 YFSETQ. The CDR3 DNA reads TGCGCCAGCAGCTTGGCAGGCCTCTCGGGCACTGAAGCTTTCTTT. This translates into CASSLAGLSGTEAFF.

The chain has TRBV27 and TRBJ2-7; D unresolved. This CDR3 contains 14 residues. CDR1 is MNHEY, CDR2 SMNVEV, per germline (reference sequence). The V end lost 5 bases, the J end lost 0 bases, and 11 bases lay between the germline ends. The CDR3 region is CASSPYKGSYEQYF. The CDR3 DNA reads TGTGCCAGCAGTCCGTATAAGGGCTCCTACGAGCAGTACTTC.

V is TRBV7-8 and J is TRBJ2-5, with 7 bases that match TRBD2. The CDR3 totals 15 residues. V lost 10 bases, J lost 5 bases, and 16 bases stayed unmatched. Germline V CDR1 and CDR2: SGHVS, FQNEAQ. CDR3 loop: CATLPQSGGGETQYF. In nucleotides, the CDR3 is TGTGCCACCCTCCCCCAGTCGGGGGGAGGGGAGACCCAGTACTTC.

The sample holds one count of this clone. One base separates it from a far larger clone, so it is likely a read error. At the DNA level, this CDR3 is encoded by other sequences in the same sample as well. The chain combines TRBV7-9 with TRBJ2-7; tentatively, D is TRBD1 or TRBD2 (5 bases each). Per germline, CDR1 SEHNR and CDR2 FQNEAQ (reference sequence). The CDR3 runs 13 residues. The CDR3 nucleotides read TGCGCCAGCAGCCCGGGACGGTACTACGAGCAGTACTTC. This encodes CASSPGRYYEQYF.

The CDR3 coding sequence is TGTGCCAGCTCCGGAAGCGGGAGGGGCACAGATACGCAGTATTTT. Its translation is CASSGSGRGTDTQYF. V gene TRBV18 combines with J gene TRBJ2-3; 10 bases are shared with TRBD2. CDR3 size: 15 residues. The germline V gene has CDR1 KGHSH and CDR2 LQKENI. J was trimmed by 1 base and V by 6 bases; bases with no gene match: 4.

To note about this clone: With a far larger clone one base away, a read error is the likely cause. Distinct nucleotide sequences in the sample also encode this CDR3. CDR3 nucleotides: TGTGCCAGCATCTCAACAGGGGAAAAACTGTTTTTC. As protein: CASISTGEKLFF. J is TRBJ1-4 and V is TRBV2, with 7 bases that match TRBD1. CDR3 length equals 12 residues. CDR1 and CDR2 (germline): SNHLY, FYNNEI.

This clone has a single count. The V gene is TRBV5-6, the J gene TRBJ2-1, with D possibly matching TRBD2 (5 bases). There are 15 residues in the CDR3. Germline assignment: CDR1 SGHDT and CDR2 YYEEEE. Trimming took 2 bases from V and 6 from J, leaving 15 bases between them. CDR3 sequence (DNA): TGTGCCAGCAGCTTACCGAGAGGGCCTGCCAATGAGCAGTTCTTC. Its protein product is CASSLPRGPANEQFF. The full variable domain, in which reference TRBV5-6 and TRBJ2-1 provide the parts outside the CDR3, is DAGVTQSPTHLIKTRGQQVTLRCSPKSGHDTVSWYQQALGQGPQFIFQYYEEEERQRGNFPDRFSGHQFPNYSSELNVNALLLGDSALYLCASSLPRGPANEQFFGPGTRLTVL.

This clone showed up just once. J is TRBJ1-2 and V is TRBV28, with 9 positions matching TRBD1. This CDR3 has 17 residues. Per germline, CDR1 MDHEN and CDR2 SYDVKM. The trim removed 3 bases at V and 5 bases at J, leaving 13 bases unmatched. Here the CDR3 reads CASSLGTGNLPIYGYTF. CDR3 nucleotide sequence: TGTGCCAGCAGTTTGGGGACAGGGAATCTCCCTATATATGGCTACACCTTC.

This clone was observed a single time. V usage is TRBV7-9 and J usage is TRBJ1-2, with 7 nucleotides matching TRBD1. V lost 6 bases and J lost 3; bases outside the gene matches: 4. This CDR3 has 13 amino acids. The germline V gene encodes CDR1 SEHNR and CDR2 FQNEAQ (reference sequence). The CDR3: CASRGTDDYGYTF. The CDR3 nucleotides read TGTGCCAGCAGGGGGACAGACGACTATGGCTACACCTTC.

Regarding this clone: A junction boundary mismatches the germline segment, possibly from a read error. This rearrangement joins TRBV7-9 to TRBJ2-5; TRBD1 aligns across 7 bases. The CDR3 is 11 residues long. In germline, CDR1 is SEHNR, CDR2 FQNEAQ (reference sequence). DNA for the CDR3: TGTGCCAGCAGCTCCGGGACAGCCCTGGACTTC. Encoded protein: CASSSGTALDF.

This clone was observed many times. The chain couples TRBV5-1 to TRBJ2-1; 9 bases are shared with TRBD2. CDR1 and CDR2 (germline): SGHRS, YFSETQ. Trimming took 0 bases from V and 2 from J; bases not matched to a gene: 3. CDR3 length equals 16 residues. CDR3 residues: CASSLAGLATYNEQFF. The CDR3 DNA follows: TGCGCCAGCAGCTTGGCAGGACTAGCGACCTACAATGAGCAGTTCTTC.

The chain combines TRBV28 with TRBJ1-2, with D possibly being TRBD1 (5 bases). V was pared by 5 bases and J by 4 bases, with 23 bases between. Germline CDR1 MDHEN, CDR2 SYDVKM. The CDR3 loop spans 17 amino acids. CDR3 DNA: TGTGCCAGCAGTCCCGGCGGGGGGTCGGGACCGGCCTATGGCTACACCTTC. Its translation is CASSPGGGSGPAYGYTF.

The chain employs TRBV19 and TRBJ1-5, with D perhaps TRBD1 (5 bases). Germline V lookup: CDR1 LNHDA, CDR2 SQIVND (reference sequence). The V and J ends lost 6 bases and 6 bases respectively, with 15 bases between them. This CDR3 region has 14 residues. CDR3 coding DNA: TGTGCCAGTAGCTTCCGGGGGGAAGGTCAGCCCCAGCATTTT. Translation: CASSFRGEGQPQHF.

The chain carries TRBV5-1 and TRBJ2-1; D uncertain. Trimming pared 3 bases from V and 5 bases from J, leaving 9 bases between. Germline CDR1 and CDR2: SGHRS and YFSETQ. The CDR3 loop spans 13 amino acids. CDR3 in amino acids: CASSSDGNNEQFF. The CDR3 DNA follows: TGCGCCAGCAGCTCGGATGGCAACAATGAGCAGTTCTTC.

Concerning this clone itself: This sample includes further DNA sequences coding for the same CDR3. J is TRBJ2-1 and V is TRBV7-9, with no clear D. From germline, CDR1 is SEHNR and CDR2 FQNEAQ (reference sequence). This CDR3 is built from 11 residues. Trimming removed 5 bases at V and 8 bases at J, with 7 bases between. In DNA form, the CDR3 reads TGTGCCAGCAGCCCCCTCGATGAGCAGTTCTTC. Translating it yields CASSPLDEQFF.

This clone was seen more than once but under ten times. The genes are TRBV6-6 and TRBJ2-7, with a weak D call TRBD2 (5 bases). CDR1 is MNHNY, CDR2 SVGAGI, per germline (reference sequence). CDR3 length: 15 amino acids. Trimming stripped 5 bases from V and 0 bases from J, with 14 bases between. CDR3 sequence (DNA): TGTGCCAGCAGTCCGGGGTCCCGGGGCTCCTACGAGCAGTACTTC. Its protein is CASSPGSRGSYEQYF.

For this clone: Other DNA sequences of this sample code for an identical CDR3. The V call is TRBV29-1, the J call TRBJ2-1; unclear D gene. Trimming pared 4 bases from V and 3 bases from J, leaving 4 bases between. The CDR3 spans 11 residues. Germline values: CDR1 SQVTM, CDR2 ANQGSEA. CDR3 region: CSVGGYNEQFF. CDR3 bases: TGCAGCGTTGGAGGCTACAATGAGCAGTTCTTC.

This clone has more than one count but fewer than ten. In DNA, the CDR3 is TGTGCCAGCAGCTTGTCATGGGAGCGACAGTTCTTGTATGAGCAGTTCTTC. Amino acids: CASSLSWERQFLYEQFF. The chain combines TRBV5-8 with TRBJ2-1, with D perhaps assigned TRBD1 or TRBD2 (5 bases each). The germline CDR1 and CDR2 sequences are SGHTS and YDEGEE. The germline V and J ends were trimmed by 1 base and 8 bases, with 22 bases remaining between them. The CDR3 extends over 17 amino acids.

A note on this clone: Other DNA sequences in the same sample also yield this CDR3. This chain links TRBV30 with TRBJ2-2; no clear D. V lost 0 bases to trimming and J lost 4 bases, with 9 bases between them. Germline V CDR1 and CDR2: GTSNPN, SVGIG (reference sequence). This CDR3 contains 14 residues. CDR3 nucleotide sequence: TGTGCCTGGAGTGTAGGTGGTAGCACCGGGGAGCTGTTTTTT. This gives the protein CAWSVGGSTGELFF.